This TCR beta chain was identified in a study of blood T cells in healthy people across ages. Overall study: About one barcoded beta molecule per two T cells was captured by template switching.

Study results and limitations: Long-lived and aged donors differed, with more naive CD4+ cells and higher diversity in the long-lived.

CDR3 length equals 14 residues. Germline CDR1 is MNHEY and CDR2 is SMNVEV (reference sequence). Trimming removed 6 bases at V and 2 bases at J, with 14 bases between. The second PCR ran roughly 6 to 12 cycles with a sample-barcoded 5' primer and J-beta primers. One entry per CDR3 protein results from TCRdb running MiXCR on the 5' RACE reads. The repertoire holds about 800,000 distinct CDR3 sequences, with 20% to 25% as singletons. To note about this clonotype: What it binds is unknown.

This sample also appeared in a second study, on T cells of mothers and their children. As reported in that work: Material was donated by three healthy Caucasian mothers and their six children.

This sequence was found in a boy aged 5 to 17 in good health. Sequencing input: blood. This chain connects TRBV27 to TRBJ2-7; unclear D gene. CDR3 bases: TGTGCCAGCAGCCCGACGTATCCCCCCTACGAGCAGTACTTC. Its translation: CASSPTYPPYEQYF.